In this sample, the clone carrying this T cell receptor (beta chain) turned up many times. Per the original methods: The authors used CDR3 differences across clinicopathological groups to build a distant-metastasis classifier for papillary thyroid cancer. TCRdb reanalyzed the PCR reads via MiXCR. The V and J calls were not made by the authors but by TCRdb's processing. This sample yields approximately 30,000 clones, of which 15% to 20% are seen a single time; about 4.8% belongs to the top ten. These data originate in a study of metastatic and nonmetastatic thyroid tumors. There were no patients who had received any treatment before thyroid surgery. This receptor was obtained from a female donor with papillary thyroid cancer or a benign thyroid nodule (not recorded which). Some clones in this sample may be carry-over from other donors' samples. The sequenced sample consisted of blood.

CDR3 sequence: CGHRIERRMNTEAFF. In DNA, the CDR3 is TGCGGACACCGTATAGAGAGGCGAATGAACACTGAAGCTTTCTTT. The J gene is TRBJ1-1, the V gene TRBV20-1; D might be TRBD1 (5 bases). The CDR3 is 15 amino acids. The germline gives CDR1 DFQATT, CDR2 SNEGSKA (reference sequence).